This T cell receptor (beta chain) derives from a study of tissue T cells after allogeneic stem cell transplantation. Study-level results: Which tissue TCRs were alloreactive or antigen-specific was not determined. Some clones might be persisting host cells. Anatomically similar tissues had similar TCR repertoires within each patient. Sampling depth was limited, and the cohort was small and clinically varied. Only a limited share of tissue TCRs appeared in blood or spleen.

The method was immunoSEQ multiplex PCR; TCRdb's version includes in-frame clones alone and lacks a portion of them. The sample lists tens of thousands of clones, 65% to 85% occurring once. In regard to this clone: Its matching antigen is unknown. The genes are named according to mouse. The DNA ends 1 residue before the CDR3 does, and the rest of the CDR3 is filled in from the germline J gene.

There are 14 residues in the CDR3. Trimming stripped 0 bases from V and 2 bases from J, with 6 bases between. CDR1 is SGHSA, CDR2 FRNQAP, per germline. The origin of this receptor is a pool of C57BL/6 mice in good health. The chain joins TRBV16 to TRBJ2-5, with TRBD1 as a possible D gene (5 bases). The sample comprised sorted cells pooled from one or two spleens. The chain's CDR3 is CASSLEGVQDTQYF. The sequenced part of the CDR3 DNA is TGTGCAAGCAGCTTAGAAGGGGTCCAAGACACCCAGTAC. The full variable domain, in which reference TRBV16 and TRBJ2-5 provide the parts outside the CDR3, is NAGVIQTPRHKVTGKGQEATLWCEPISGHSAVFWYRQTIVQGLEFLTYFRNQAPIDDSGMPKERFSAQMPNQSHSTLKIQSTQPQDSAVYLCASSLEGVQDTQYFGPGTRLLVL.